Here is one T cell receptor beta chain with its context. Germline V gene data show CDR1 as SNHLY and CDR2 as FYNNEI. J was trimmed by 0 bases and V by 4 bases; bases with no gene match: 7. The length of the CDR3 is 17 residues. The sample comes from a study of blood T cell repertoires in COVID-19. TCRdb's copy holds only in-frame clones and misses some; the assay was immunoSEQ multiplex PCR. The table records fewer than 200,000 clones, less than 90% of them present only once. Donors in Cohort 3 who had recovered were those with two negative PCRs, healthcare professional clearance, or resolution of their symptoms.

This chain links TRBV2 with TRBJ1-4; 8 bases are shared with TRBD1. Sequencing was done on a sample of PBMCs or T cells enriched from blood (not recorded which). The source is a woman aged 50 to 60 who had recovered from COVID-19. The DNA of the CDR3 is TGTGCCAGCAGTGGGGGGGACAGGAGCGCAACTAATGAAAAACTGTTTTTT. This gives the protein CASSGGDRSATNEKLFF.